These 32 T cell receptor beta chains came from one sample sequenced in a study of OX40 agonist ivuxolimab in advanced cancers. Clones were sequenced by immunoSEQ multiplex PCR, and TCRdb holds only the in-frame ones, with some missing. The data hold 75,000 to 100,000 clones, with 70% to 85% observed a single time. The starting material was CD4+ or CD8+ T cells sorted from blood, obtained in a trial of the OX40 agonist ivuxolimab. The source is an adult with an advanced solid tumor such as melanoma, head and neck, liver or kidney cancer.

This chain joins TRBV10-1 and TRBJ2-3, with 7 bases that match TRBD1. J was trimmed by 5 bases and V by 3 bases; bases with no gene match: 8. The CDR3 is 15 amino acids. Germline values: CDR1 WNHNN, CDR2 SYGVQD (reference sequence). CDR3 DNA: TGCGCCAGCAGTGATTCTCCGTCAGGGGGAGATACGCAGTATTTT. Translation gives CASSDSPSGGDTQYF.

A single count supports this clone. The chain couples TRBV6-1 to TRBJ1-1, with D maybe TRBD1 (6 bases). Per the germline V gene, CDR1 is MNHNS and CDR2 is SASEGT. CDR3 length: 15 residues. The V end was cut by 4 bases, the J end by 4 bases, with 16 bases between. The CDR3 DNA is TGTGCCAGCAGTGCTCGACAGGCAGGGAGCACTGAAGCTTTCTTT. This sequence encodes CASSARQAGSTEAFF.

The chain joins TRBV7-2 to TRBJ1-6, with a tentative D call TRBD1 (5 bases). The V gene's germline CDR1 is SGHTA and CDR2 FQGNSA. This CDR3 comprises 15 residues. The ends were cut back, 1 base at V and 8 bases at J, with 12 bases in the middle. CDR3 protein: CASSLVGTGYSPLHF. The CDR3 DNA sequence: TGTGCCAGCAGCTTAGTTGGGACCGGTTATTCACCCCTCCACTTT.

This clone is medium-sized in the sample. The DNA for the CDR3 is TGCGCCAGCAGCCAAGGGTATAATCAGCTTTATGGCTACACCTTC. It yields the protein CASSQGYNQLYGYTF. The chain recombines TRBV4-3 with TRBJ1-2; D is ambiguous. There are 15 residues in the CDR3. Per germline, CDR1 LGHNA and CDR2 YSLEER. The germline V and J ends were trimmed by 1 base and 5 bases, with 14 bases remaining between them.

V gene TRBV19 combines with J gene TRBJ2-3, with D maybe TRBD1 (5 bases). The germline V and J ends were trimmed by 3 bases and 3 bases, with 7 bases remaining between them. CDR3 length: 13 amino acids. Germline CDR1 LNHDA, CDR2 SQIVND (reference sequence). CDR3 in amino acids: CASSIQGTDTQYF. The CDR3, as DNA: TGTGCCAGTAGTATCCAGGGTACAGATACGCAGTATTTT. Full variable domain (remainder filled in from reference TRBV19 and TRBJ2-3): DGGITQSPKYLFRKEGQNVTLSCEQNLNHDAMYWYRQDPGQGLRLIYYSQIVNDFQKGDIAEGYSVSREKKESFPLTVTSAQKNPTAFYLCASSIQGTDTQYFGPGTRLTVL.

The chain carries TRBV5-8 and TRBJ1-1; maybe TRBD1 (6 bases). V was clipped by 7 bases and J by 5 bases, with 18 bases between them. The CDR3 spans 14 residues. CDR1 is SGHTS, CDR2 YDEGEE, per germline. The CDR3 loop reads CASPTARGTTEAFF. The CDR3 coding sequence is TGTGCCAGCCCAACAGCCAGGGGAACGACTGAAGCTTTCTTT. The full variable domain, with the rest looked up from reference TRBV5-8 and TRBJ1-1, is EAGVTQSPTHLIKTRGQQATLRCSPISGHTSVYWYQQALGLGLQFLLWYDEGEERNRGNFPPRFSGRQFPNYSSELNVNALELEDSALYLCASPTARGTTEAFFGQGTRLTVV.

In DNA, the CDR3 is TGTGCCAGCAGTCCGACTAGCGGGAGGGGGTACAATGAGCAGTTCTTC. Translation gives CASSPTSGRGYNEQFF. The rearrangement uses TRBV27 and TRBJ2-1; 14 bases fit TRBD2. The CDR3 consists of 16 residues. Trimming removed 5 bases from V and 4 bases from J; junction bases left unmatched: 4. From germline, CDR1 is MNHEY and CDR2 SMNVEV (reference sequence).

The chain employs TRBV6-1 and TRBJ1-2, with TRBD1 matching 7 bases. CDR3 length equals 15 residues. Germline-derived CDR1 and CDR2 are MNHNS and SASEGT. The V segment lost 5 bases and the J segment 2 bases; nucleotides outside the gene matches: 8. The CDR3 DNA reads as TGTGCCAGCAGTACAACAGGGGTGGTAAACTATGGCTACACCTTC. This translates into CASSTTGVVNYGYTF.

This chain uses TRBV7-6 with TRBJ2-3, with 8 bases fitting TRBD2. Germline values: CDR1 SGHVS, CDR2 FNYEAQ. The CDR3 contains 15 residues. V lost 4 bases to trimming and J lost 3 bases; unmatched junction nucleotides: 6. CDR3 bases: TGTGCCAGCAGCTCAATACAGCGGGAGACAGATACGCAGTATTTT. This sequence encodes CASSSIQRETDTQYF.

The chain combines TRBV15 with TRBJ1-2, with no clear D. The CDR3 is 14 amino acids. Germline V gives CDR1 LNHNV, CDR2 YYDKDF (reference sequence). Trimming took off 3 bases at V and 2 bases at J, with 10 bases between the two ends. The CDR3 DNA is TGTGCCACCAGCAGGGACCGAGCCAACTATGGCTACACCTTC. Its protein product is CATSRDRANYGYTF.

V gene TRBV6-6 combines with J gene TRBJ1-2, with 9 bases identical to TRBD1. V gave up 7 bases and J gave up 8 bases; unmatched junction bases: 8. Germline CDR1 is MNHNY and CDR2 is SVGAGI (reference sequence). This CDR3 contains 13 residues. The CDR3 region is CASKPGQGRGYTF. Here the CDR3 DNA reads TGTGCCAGCAAACCGGGACAGGGACGAGGCTACACCTTC.

The gene calls are TRBV5-1 and TRBJ2-1; weak D call: TRBD2 (5 bases). CDR3 length: 16 amino acids. Trimming shortened V by 4 bases and J by 2 bases, and 16 bases separated the two germline ends. Germline CDR1 reads SGHRS; CDR2 reads YFSETQ. CDR3 sequence (DNA): TGCGCCAGCAGCCCTTCTGGGGTGGGAGCCTACAATGAGCAGTTCTTC. Protein: CASSPSGVGAYNEQFF.

V gene TRBV6-1 combines with J gene TRBJ1-1; TRBD1 agrees at 7 bases. Germline V gene data show CDR1 as MNHNS and CDR2 as SASEGT. The CDR3 has 12 residues. The V segment lost 4 bases and the J segment 11 bases; nucleotides outside the gene matches: 7. CDR3 in amino acids: CASSGQGREAFF. For the CDR3, the DNA is TGTGCCAGCAGTGGACAGGGACGGGAGGCTTTCTTT.

Of note for this clone: One junction end disagrees with the germline gene, perhaps due to a read error. In nucleotides, the CDR3 is TGCGCCAGCAGCCAAGATGGTCCTAGCTATTCCTACGAGCAGTACTTC. Protein sequence: CASSQDGPSYSYEQYF. This sequence joins TRBV9 and TRBJ2-7; the D gene is possibly TRBD2 (5 bases). Germline CDR1 reads SGDLS; CDR2 reads YYNGEE. The CDR3 sequence is 16 residues long.

V is TRBV27 and J is TRBJ1-6; no clear D gene. The CDR3 totals 16 residues. CDR1 and CDR2 from the germline V gene are MNHEY and SMNVEV (reference sequence). The V and J ends lost 5 bases and 0 bases respectively, with 11 bases between them. Here the CDR3 DNA reads TGTGCCAGCAGTGCAACTCTTAGCTCCTATAATTCACCCCTCCACTTT. Its protein is CASSATLSSYNSPLHF.

In nucleotides, the CDR3 is TGTGCCAGCAGCTACCGGGAGACAGGGGACGAAAAACTGTTTTTT. Translating it yields CASSYRETGDEKLFF. The chain uses TRBV7-9 and TRBJ1-4; 8 positions match TRBD1. The germline V gene encodes CDR1 SEHNR and CDR2 FQNEAQ (reference sequence). The CDR3 sequence is 15 residues long. J was trimmed by 8 bases and V by 4 bases; bases with no gene match: 9.

The J gene is TRBJ2-7, the V gene TRBV21-1; the D segment call TRBD2 is taken from the table without a DNA check. TRBV21-1 is a pseudogene segment. CDR3 length: 16 amino acids. The CDR3: CASSKKNGTAKGQQYF. The CDR3 nucleotides are TGTGCCAGCAGCAAAAAAAATGGGACTGCGAAAGGACAGCAGTACTTC.

CDR3: CASSESSGYEQYF. DNA for the CDR3: TGCGCCAGCAGTGAGTCGTCGGGTTACGAGCAGTACTTC. The chain couples TRBV10-1 to TRBJ2-7; D ambiguous. There are 13 residues in the CDR3. Germline lookup yields CDR1 WNHNN and CDR2 SYGVQD (reference sequence). The V and J ends lost 0 bases and 4 bases respectively, with 7 bases between them.

The chain combines TRBV7-9 with TRBJ1-1; maybe TRBD1 (6 bases). CDR1 and CDR2 (germline): SEHNR, FQNEAQ (reference sequence). Trimming took 5 bases from V and 0 from J, leaving 19 bases between them. The CDR3 loop spans 17 amino acids. The CDR3 region is CASSPVQGRYMNTEAFF. The CDR3 region has the DNA TGTGCCAGCAGCCCCGTTCAGGGGAGGTACATGAACACTGAAGCTTTCTTT. Using reference TRBV7-9 and TRBJ1-1 for the parts outside the CDR3, the full variable domain is DTGVSQNPRHKITKRGQNVTFRCDPISEHNRLYWYRQTLGQGPEFLTYFQNEAQLEKSRLLSDRFSAERPKGSFSTLEIQRTEQGDSAMYLCASSPVQGRYMNTEAFFGQGTRLTVV.

The V and J genes are TRBV19 and TRBJ1-5; unclear D gene. V gave up 9 bases and J gave up 5 bases, with 17 bases separating them. The CDR3 runs 14 residues. Germline V gene data show CDR1 as LNHDA and CDR2 as SQIVND (reference sequence). In DNA form, the CDR3 reads TGTGCCAGCGCCCTCCTTTGGGGAGATCAGCCCCAGCATTTT. Translating gives CASALLWGDQPQHF. The whole variable domain, filled in from reference TRBV19 and TRBJ1-5, reads DGGITQSPKYLFRKEGQNVTLSCEQNLNHDAMYWYRQDPGQGLRLIYYSQIVNDFQKGDIAEGYSVSREKKESFPLTVTSAQKNPTAFYLCASALLWGDQPQHFGDGTRLSIL.

The V gene is TRBV5-6, the J gene TRBJ1-1; TRBD1 aligns across 8 bases. The CDR3 has 15 amino acids. The V segment lost 0 bases and the J segment 5 bases; nucleotides outside the gene matches: 6. Germline CDR1 SGHDT, CDR2 YYEEEE. The CDR3 loop reads CASSLGQGAVTEAFF. The CDR3 DNA reads TGTGCCAGCAGCTTGGGCCAGGGGGCGGTAACTGAAGCTTTCTTT.

In DNA, the CDR3 is TGCGCCAGCAGCTTGGTTAGCGGGAGCAATGAGCAGTTCTTC. It encodes CASSLVSGSNEQFF. The chain combines TRBV5-1 with TRBJ2-1; 9 bases are a match to TRBD2. Germline trimming cut 0 bases from V and 6 bases from J; bases unmatched to any gene: 1. The CDR3 runs to 14 residues. The germline V gene has CDR1 SGHRS and CDR2 YFSETQ.

The rearrangement uses TRBV27 and TRBJ1-1; 10 positions agree with TRBD1. Losses at the gene ends were 0 bases for V and 6 bases for J; bases not matched to a gene: 10. There are 17 residues in the CDR3. Germline-derived CDR1 and CDR2 are MNHEY and SMNVEV (reference sequence). This chain's CDR3 is CASSLSGQGPRAPEAFF. In DNA form, the CDR3 reads TGTGCCAGCAGTTTATCGGGACAGGGGCCCCGAGCCCCTGAAGCTTTCTTT.

This sequence joins TRBV7-9 and TRBJ2-6; no firm D call. Trimming removed 7 bases at V and 0 bases at J, with 4 bases between. CDR1 and CDR2 (germline): SEHNR, FQNEAQ (reference sequence). The CDR3 runs 13 residues. The CDR3 DNA is TGTGCCAGCACCCCCTCTGGGGCCAACGTCCTGACTTTC. This encodes CASTPSGANVLTF.

V gene TRBV18 combines with J gene TRBJ2-3; D is unclear. There are 12 residues in the CDR3. Trimming pared 0 bases from V and 6 bases from J, leaving 4 bases between. The germline CDR1 and CDR2 sequences are KGHSH and LQKENI. The CDR3 DNA is TGTGCCAGCTCACCACCGGCTGATACGCAGTATTTT. This encodes CASSPPADTQYF.

The chain joins TRBV19 to TRBJ1-2; TRBD1 agrees at 10 bases. CDR1 and CDR2 from the germline V gene are LNHDA and SQIVND (reference sequence). The length of the CDR3 is 14 residues. Losses at the gene ends were 7 bases for V and 9 bases for J; bases not matched to a gene: 11. This CDR3 reads CASKGTGAEPSYTF. DNA for the CDR3: TGTGCCAGTAAAGGGACAGGGGCCGAGCCGAGCTACACCTTC.

The V call is TRBV9, the J call TRBJ2-5, with D maybe TRBD1 (7 bases). The DNA end is more similar to TRBJ2-7, so the J call may be wrong. From germline, CDR1 is SGDLS and CDR2 YYNGEE. The CDR3 covers 15 residues. The CDR3 region has the DNA TGTGCCAGCTCCTTTGGAGGGACAGTATCCTACGAGCAGTACTTC. Its protein is CASSFGGTVSYEQYF.

The table lists this clone with a count of one. The CDR3 DNA follows: TGTGCCAGCAGTAAGAGAGGGGAGGGACGTACTAAAGAGACCCAGTACTTC. Amino acids: CASSKRGEGRTKETQYF. The chain uses TRBV7-9 and TRBJ2-5; TRBD2 aligns across 7 bases. This CDR3 is 17 amino acids long. V lost 6 bases and J lost 3; bases outside the gene matches: 16. The germline V gene has CDR1 SEHNR and CDR2 FQNEAQ (reference sequence).

The V call is TRBV4-1, the J call TRBJ2-3; 10 nucleotides line up with TRBD1. Germline V gene data show CDR1 as MGHRA and CDR2 as YSYEKL. V trimming: 2 bases; J trimming: 5 bases; junction bases outside the gene matches: 7. The CDR3 consists of 16 residues. The CDR3 coding sequence is TGCGCCAGCAGCCAACCCGGGACAGGGGATGGAGATACGCAGTATTTT. Translation: CASSQPGTGDGDTQYF.

The CDR3 loop is CASSQDYRPNTQYF. The CDR3 DNA reads as TGCGCCAGCAGCCAAGATTACCGCCCTAATACGCAGTATTTT. The rearrangement links TRBV4-3 to TRBJ2-3; D is uncertain. Germline CDR1 and CDR2: LGHNA and YSLEER. This CDR3 has 14 amino acids. Trimming cost V 0 bases and J 7 bases, with 11 bases left between them.

The chain combines TRBV9 with TRBJ2-2; TRBD2 matches at 7 bases. V lost 4 bases, J lost 4 bases, and 7 bases stayed unmatched. The CDR3 contains 15 residues. The germline V gene has CDR1 SGDLS and CDR2 YYNGEE. The CDR3 reads CASSPMGGTTGELFF. CDR3 DNA: TGTGCCAGCAGCCCGATGGGGGGGACCACCGGGGAGCTGTTTTTT. The entire variable domain, with the rest obtained from reference TRBV9 and TRBJ2-2, is as follows: DSGVTQTPKHLITATGQRVTLRCSPRSGDLSVYWYQQSLDQGLQFLIQYYNGEERAKGNILERFSAQQFPDLHSELNLSSLELGDSALYFCASSPMGGTTGELFFGEGSRLTVL.

This chain uses TRBV9 with TRBJ2-1; 9 positions agree with TRBD2. This CDR3 is built from 15 residues. V lost 0 bases, J lost 7 bases, and 5 bases stayed unmatched. The germline gives CDR1 SGDLS, CDR2 YYNGEE. The CDR3 is CASSVEGGGANEQFF. The CDR3 DNA follows: TGTGCCAGCAGCGTAGAAGGCGGGGGGGCAAATGAGCAGTTCTTC.